The next 11 T cell receptor beta chains were all read from a single sample in a study of prognosis after radiotherapy for stage I lung cancer. Two rounds of multiplex PCR amplified TCR beta CDR3 from genomic DNA. TRBV and TRBJ genes each had their own specific primers in first-round PCR. TCRdb reprocessed the multiplex PCR reads with MiXCR, giving one entry per CDR3 protein. The data contain 11,000 to 15,000 distinct CDR3 sequences, about 55% of them singletons. Here the sequenced sample was PBMCs, taken before or after stereotactic body radiation therapy (not recorded which). The source is a donor over 45 with non-small cell lung cancer.

This clonotype occurred many times. The J gene is TRBJ2-5, the V gene TRBV5-1; D not resolved. In germline, CDR1 is SGHRS, CDR2 YFSETQ. The length of the CDR3 is 12 residues. Between the trimmed V and J ends, which lost 4 bases and 6 bases, there was a span of 10 bases. CDR3 sequence: CASSPEYQTQYF. CDR3 sequence (DNA): TGCGCCAGCAGCCCGGAATACCAGACCCAGTACTTC.

The chain uses TRBV10-3 and TRBJ2-5; D could derive from TRBD1 or TRBD2 (5 bases each). The V end was cut by 4 bases, the J end by 2 bases, with 29 bases between. This CDR3 has 20 amino acids. Germline V CDR1 and CDR2: ENHRY, SYGVKD. Written as DNA, the CDR3 is TGTGCCATCAGTGCCGGGCCTAGCAGGTGGCGGACGGGGCATCAAGAGACCCAGTACTTC. This encodes CAISAGPSRWRTGHQETQYF.

The chain joins TRBV11-2 to TRBJ1-2, with D maybe TRBD1 (5 bases). CDR1 and CDR2 from the germline V gene are SGHAT and FQNNGV. CDR3 length: 15 residues. Trimming pared 0 bases from V and 4 bases from J, leaving 12 bases between. The CDR3 sequence: CASSLDRGRSYGYTF. CDR3 coding DNA: TGTGCCAGCAGCTTAGATCGGGGGAGGTCCTATGGCTACACCTTC.

J is TRBJ2-3 and V is TRBV5-1, with D tentatively TRBD1 or TRBD2 (5 bases each). The CDR3 has 16 residues. CDR1 SGHRS and CDR2 YFSETQ come from the germline V gene. The V gene lost 4 bases and the J gene lost 9 bases, with 24 bases spanning the gap. DNA of the CDR3: TGCGCCAGCAGCATTCCTCGGGACGGCGGGTCCGACACGCAGTATTTT. Translating gives CASSIPRDGGSDTQYF.

This clonotype was recorded many times. This rearrangement joins TRBV10-3 to TRBJ1-1; weak D call: TRBD1 (6 bases). The CDR3 extends over 13 amino acids. Germline V lookup: CDR1 ENHRY, CDR2 SYGVKD. Between the trimmed V and J ends, which lost 5 bases and 3 bases, there was a span of 10 bases. For the CDR3, the DNA is TGTGCCATCAGTTTACAGGGTGACACTGAAGCTTTCTTT. Its translation: CAISLQGDTEAFF.

In its sample, this clonotype was seen many times. V and J are TRBV5-5 and TRBJ2-4; TRBD2 might be the D (6 bases). This CDR3 has 14 amino acids. The V end was cut by 7 bases, the J end by 0 bases, with 11 bases between. Looked up from germline, CDR1 is SGHKS and CDR2 is YYEKEE (reference sequence). CDR3 sequence reads: CASGGGLAKNIQYF. Here the CDR3 DNA reads TGTGCCAGCGGGGGAGGACTAGCCAAAAACATTCAGTACTTC.

A word on this clonotype: With only one base between it and a far larger clone, this is likely a read error. This chain joins TRBV7-9 and TRBJ2-1, with 8 bases aligning to TRBD2. Trimming cost V 4 bases and J 8 bases; bases outside gene matches: 19. The CDR3 sequence is 18 residues long. Looked up from germline, CDR1 is SEHNR and CDR2 is FQNEAQ (reference sequence). CDR3 bases: TGTGCCAGCAGCTCCCAAGGCCCACTAGCGGTAGCGAGGGATGAGCAGTTCTTC. Its protein product is CASSSQGPLAVARDEQFF.

Concerning this clonotype itself: With a much larger clone just one base away, this may be a read error. V usage is TRBV29-1 and J usage is TRBJ2-1, with 7 bases aligning to TRBD2. The CDR3 is 14 residues long. CDR1 is SQVTM and CDR2 is ANQGSEA in the germline V gene. CDR3 protein: CIVELREKDNEQFF. The CDR3 coding sequence is TGCATCGTTGAGTTGCGGGAGAAGGACAATGAGCAGTTCTTC.

Worth noting for this clonotype: This likely came from a read error, as a far larger clone is one base away. This chain joins TRBV6-6 and TRBJ1-5; no firm D call. Germline V gene sequence: CDR1 MNHNY, CDR2 SVGAGI (reference sequence). This CDR3 is 15 amino acids long. Trimming pared 0 bases from V and 5 bases from J, leaving 11 bases between. The CDR3 loop reads CASSYSRRTDQPQHF. CDR3 DNA sequence: TGTGCCAGCAGTTACTCGAGACGGACCGATCAGCCCCAGCATTTT.

In regard to this clonotype: A far bigger clonotype differs at one base, so this is likely a read error. The gene calls are TRBV11-2 and TRBJ2-1; D is unclear. The tail of the sequence fits TRBJ2-5 better, so the J call may be wrong. Germline CDR1 and CDR2: SGHAT and FQNNGV. The CDR3 consists of 13 residues. The CDR3 region is CASSLVSPETQYF. The CDR3 DNA follows: TGTGCCAGCAGCTTGGTGTCCCCAGAGACCCAGTACTTC.

This clonotype was seen a single time. The chain uses TRBV6-1 and TRBJ2-1; TRBD2 matches at 9 bases. This CDR3 is built from 15 residues. Trimming took 7 bases from V and 4 from J; bases not matched to a gene: 8. Germline-derived CDR1 and CDR2 are MNHNS and SASEGT. CDR3 amino acids: CASNPSGVPYNEQFF. CDR3 nucleotides: TGTGCCAGCAATCCTAGCGGGGTACCATACAATGAGCAGTTCTTC.